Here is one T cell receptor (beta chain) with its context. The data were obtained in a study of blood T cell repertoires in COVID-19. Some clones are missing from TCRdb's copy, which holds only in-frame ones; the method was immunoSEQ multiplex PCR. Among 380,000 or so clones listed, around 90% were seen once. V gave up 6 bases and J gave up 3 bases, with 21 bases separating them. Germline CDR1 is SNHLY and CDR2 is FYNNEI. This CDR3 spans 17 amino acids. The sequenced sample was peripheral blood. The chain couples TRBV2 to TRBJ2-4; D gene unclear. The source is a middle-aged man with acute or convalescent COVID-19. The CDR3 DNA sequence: TGTGCCAGCAGCGAAACCCATTACCCTAGTGTCAAAAACATTCAGTACTTC. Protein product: CASSETHYPSVKNIQYF. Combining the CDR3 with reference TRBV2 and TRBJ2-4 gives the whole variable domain EPEVTQTPSHQVTQMGQEVILRCVPISNHLYFYWYRQILGQKVEFLVSFYNNEISEKSEIFDDQFSVERPDGSNFTLKIRSTKLEDSAMYFCASSETHYPSVKNIQYFGAGTRLSVL.